This passage covers 18 T cell receptor beta chains from one sample sequenced in a study of shared clonotypes between healthy human individuals. Profiling relied on immunoSEQ multiplex PCR, and the TCRdb table lists in-frame clones only, not all of them. The sample has about 2.4 million clones, over 85% seen once. Sample: naive CD4+ T cells from PBMCs. The subset was: CD45RA+ positively selected. These receptors were taken from a man in his late teens or twenties in good health. Some clones in this sample may be carry-over from other donors' samples.

In regard to this clone: The sample contains more than one DNA sequence encoding this CDR3. The V call is TRBV6-1, the J call TRBJ1-2; unclear D gene. V was cut by 1 base and J by 5 bases, with 5 bases left in between. The CDR3 length is 12 residues. Germline V gene data show CDR1 as MNHNS and CDR2 as SASEGT. As DNA, the CDR3 is TGTGCCAGCAGTGAAGGAGGATATGGCTACACCTTC. Translated, it gives CASSEGGYGYTF.

This chain uses TRBV14 with TRBJ2-1; 7 bases are shared with TRBD2. The CDR3 has 18 residues. CDR1 is SGHDN and CDR2 is FVKESK in the germline V gene. The trim removed 2 bases at V and 6 bases at J, leaving 16 bases unmatched. CDR3 in DNA: TGTGCCAGCAGCCAAAAGCTCGGCGGCGGGAGTCTATCCAATGAGCAGTTCTTC. Its protein is CASSQKLGGGSLSNEQFF.

The chain is built from TRBV29-1 and TRBJ1-2; D is ambiguous. V lost 6 bases to trimming and J lost 6 bases, with 11 bases between them. There are 11 residues in the CDR3. The germline gives CDR1 SQVTM, CDR2 ANQGSEA. CDR3 sequence reads: CSVKGDHGYTF. The CDR3 DNA reads as TGCAGCGTAAAGGGAGACCATGGCTACACCTTC.

The V call is TRBV7-2, the J call TRBJ1-1; D is unclear. The V and J ends lost 3 bases and 5 bases respectively, with 10 bases between them. In germline, CDR1 is SGHTA, CDR2 FQGNSA. This CDR3 has 13 amino acids. For the CDR3, the DNA is TGTGCCAGCAGCTTTGAAGTCGTGACTGAAGCTTTCTTT. Protein sequence: CASSFEVVTEAFF.

About this clone itself: Other DNA sequences in the sample encode the same CDR3. The rearrangement uses TRBV9 and TRBJ2-1, with D unresolved. The CDR3 spans 13 residues. From germline, CDR1 is SGDLS and CDR2 YYNGEE. Trimming stripped 0 bases from V and 6 bases from J, with 7 bases between. CDR3 in amino acids: CASSVGPTNEQFF. The CDR3 nucleotides read TGTGCCAGCAGCGTAGGTCCGACCAATGAGCAGTTCTTC.

As regards this clone: This sample includes further DNA sequences coding for the same CDR3. V gene TRBV28 combines with J gene TRBJ1-1; TRBD1 aligns across 8 bases. CDR3 length: 15 residues. The V gene end was trimmed by 1 base and the J gene end by 6 bases; junction bases not matched to a gene: 7. CDR1 MDHEN and CDR2 SYDVKM come from the germline V gene. CDR3 nucleotide sequence: TGTGCCAGCAGTTTATCCAGGGGGCGCGTCGCTGAAGCTTTCTTT. It codes for CASSLSRGRVAEAFF.

The chain joins TRBV6-1 to TRBJ2-7; tentatively, D is TRBD2 (6 bases). Per germline, CDR1 MNHNS and CDR2 SASEGT. Trimming pared 8 bases from V and 7 bases from J, leaving 12 bases between. The CDR3 length is 11 residues. The CDR3 DNA follows: TGTGCCAGCGGACTACCTCGGGAGCAGTACTTC. Translation gives CASGLPREQYF.

The rearrangement uses TRBV6-1 and TRBJ2-7; TRBD2 might be the D (5 bases). This CDR3 has 14 residues. Per the germline V gene, CDR1 is MNHNS and CDR2 is SASEGT. Between the trimmed V and J ends, which lost 7 bases and 1 base, there was a span of 14 bases. Here the CDR3 reads CASIRGRHSYEQYF. In nucleotides, the CDR3 is TGTGCCAGCATTAGAGGGCGACATTCCTACGAGCAGTACTTC.

The gene calls are TRBV5-4 and TRBJ2-3; 8 bases match TRBD1. Germline CDR1 and CDR2: SGHNT and YYREEE (reference sequence). The V segment lost 4 bases and the J segment 1 base; nucleotides outside the gene matches: 2. The CDR3 totals 14 residues. The CDR3 DNA reads TGTGCCAGCAGCGCAGGGGGCGGCACAGATACGCAGTATTTT. Translated, it gives CASSAGGGTDTQYF.

Comments on this clone: The sample carries other DNA sequences with the same CDR3. The V gene is TRBV30, the J gene TRBJ2-1, with 7 bases identical to TRBD1. CDR1 and CDR2 (germline): GTSNPN, SVGIG (reference sequence). The V gene end was trimmed by 2 bases and the J gene end by 2 bases; junction bases not matched to a gene: 6. This CDR3 comprises 15 residues. In DNA, the CDR3 is TGTGCCTGGAGTTTGGGGACAGTTACCTACAATGAGCAGTTCTTC. Translating gives CAWSLGTVTYNEQFF. Drawing the rest from reference TRBV30 and TRBJ2-1, the complete variable domain is SQTIHQWPATLVQPVGSPLSLECTVEGTSNPNLYWYRQAAGRGLQLLFYSVGIGQISSEVPQNLSASRPQDRQFILSSKKLLLSDSGFYLCAWSLGTVTYNEQFFGPGTRLTVL.

V is TRBV27 and J is TRBJ2-1; TRBD1 aligns across 10 bases. In germline, CDR1 is MNHEY, CDR2 SMNVEV (reference sequence). The trim removed 6 bases at V and 4 bases at J, leaving 6 bases unmatched. The CDR3 length is 15 residues. The CDR3 sequence: CASREDRGYYNEQFF. As DNA, the CDR3 is TGTGCCAGCAGGGAGGACAGGGGGTATTACAATGAGCAGTTCTTC.

For this clone: Other DNA sequences within the sample encode an identical CDR3. The chain recombines TRBV7-3 with TRBJ2-5, with 7 positions matching TRBD1. This CDR3 spans 14 amino acids. CDR1 is SGHTA, CDR2 FQGTGA, per germline. The V gene end was trimmed by 5 bases and the J gene end by 4 bases; junction bases not matched to a gene: 7. The CDR3 DNA is TGTGCCAGCAGCCCAGGGGGTATTAGAGAGACCCAGTACTTC. Amino acid sequence: CASSPGGIRETQYF.

V is TRBV7-9 and J is TRBJ1-6, with a possible D match to TRBD1 (6 bases). The V gene's germline CDR1 is SEHNR and CDR2 FQNEAQ (reference sequence). Trimming pared 5 bases from V and 14 bases from J, leaving 13 bases between. The length of the CDR3 is 12 residues. The CDR3 DNA reads as TGTGCCAGCAGCCTGGACAGTATAGCCCTCCACTTT. As protein: CASSLDSIALHF.

The V and J genes are TRBV2 and TRBJ2-7; TRBD1 aligns across 8 bases. Germline V gene data show CDR1 as SNHLY and CDR2 as FYNNEI. Trimming at V came to 8 bases and at J to 3 bases, leaving 6 bases not matched to a gene. There are 13 residues in the CDR3. The CDR3 nucleotides are TGTGCCAGCGGGGACAGGCCTAACTACGAGCAGTACTTC. This codes for CASGDRPNYEQYF. The full variable domain, rest sourced from reference TRBV2 and TRBJ2-7, is EPEVTQTPSHQVTQMGQEVILRCVPISNHLYFYWYRQILGQKVEFLVSFYNNEISEKSEIFDDQFSVERPDGSNFTLKIRSTKLEDSAMYFCASGDRPNYEQYFGPGTRLTVT.

This clone was picked up one time. The chain is built from TRBV12-5 and TRBJ2-3, with D perhaps being TRBD1 or TRBD2 (5 bases each). CDR3 length: 18 residues. Germline CDR1 is LGHNT and CDR2 is FRNRAP. Trimming took off 0 bases at V and 0 bases at J, with 16 bases between the two ends. The chain's CDR3 is CASGLVLQGRRSTDTQYF. The CDR3 DNA reads TGTGCTAGTGGTTTGGTACTGCAGGGACGGAGGAGCACAGATACGCAGTATTTT.

This clone has a single count. Other nucleotide sequences from this sample produce the same CDR3. The chain employs TRBV28 and TRBJ2-3, with D perhaps TRBD2 (6 bases). V gave up 2 bases and J gave up 3 bases, with 6 bases separating them. CDR1 is MDHEN, CDR2 SYDVKM, per germline. There are 13 residues in the CDR3. The CDR3 reads CASSLRGTDTQYF. CDR3 coding DNA: TGTGCCAGCAGTTTACGGGGGACAGATACGCAGTATTTT.

J is TRBJ2-1 and V is TRBV7-3; D is uncertain. CDR1 and CDR2 (germline): SGHTA, FQGTGA. CDR3 size: 16 residues. V lost 3 bases and J lost 2, with 14 bases in between. CDR3: CASSLAGGVTYNEQFF. CDR3 nucleotide sequence: TGTGCCAGCAGCTTGGCCGGTGGGGTTACCTACAATGAGCAGTTCTTC.

The V call is TRBV27, the J call TRBJ1-6; D is uncertain. The CDR3 consists of 14 residues. The V gene lost 4 bases and the J gene lost 6 bases, with 10 bases spanning the gap. Germline V CDR1 and CDR2: MNHEY, SMNVEV (reference sequence). This CDR3 reads CASSYLVGNSPLHF. CDR3 nucleotides: TGTGCCAGCAGTTATTTGGTTGGTAATTCACCCCTCCACTTT.